This TCR beta chain derives from a study of T cells in women clearing cervical HPV infection. Study-wide context: Cases were women with histologically confirmed HPV16-related CIN3 or worse, including 2 invasive cancers. Case blood was drawn a median about 160 days after lesion detection.

V was clipped by 3 bases and J by 5 bases, with 11 bases between them. The CDR3 contains 13 residues. Assay: immunoSEQ multiplex PCR; the TCRdb copy retains only in-frame clones and omits some. This repertoire comprises 25,000 to 35,000 clones; its ten largest clones make up approximately 6.3%. With regard to this clone: Its antigen is as yet unknown. The CDR3 goes on 3 residues after the read ends, and that part is filled in from the germline J gene.

Study results and caveats: Richness differences could reflect unmeasured T-cell content per sample. It is unknown whether associations predate infection; no effector/memory or HPV-specific sorting.

The sample consisted of blood buffy coat. The source of this sequence is a woman between 18 and 70 years old with a cervical HPV16 infection that either progressed to CIN3+ or cleared (not recorded which). The J gene is TRBJ2-7, the V gene TRBV12-3 or TRBV12-4; TRBD2 might be the D (5 bases). The CDR3 protein is CASSFFRGHEQYF. The sequenced part of the CDR3 DNA is TGTGCCAGCAGTTTCTTTCGGGGTCACGAG.